This entry lists 19 T cell receptor beta chains sequenced from one sample in a study of blood T cells in healthy people across ages (dated by TCRdb to the mid-2010s). Receptor amplification or capture employed 5' RACE. These reads were obtained on an Illumina HiSeq 2500. A second about 7 to 12 cycle PCR used a sample-barcoded 5' primer and a J-beta primer mix. TCRdb reprocessing: public reads trimmed at Q25 with fastp, clones called with MiXCR, in-frame beta chains kept. One record per CDR3 amino acid sequence lists the most common genes and DNA. Counted in this sample were roughly 720,000 distinct CDR3 sequences; about 55% of them appeared once. The ten top clones hold 40% to 50% of the sample. The sequenced material came from blood. Receptors were obtained from an elderly man in good health.

The sample holds one count of this clonotype. The J gene is TRBJ2-7, the V gene TRBV29-1, with D possibly TRBD1 on 6 matching bases. Trimming shortened V by 5 bases and J by 2 bases, and 16 bases separated the two germline ends. Germline V gives CDR1 SQVTM, CDR2 ANQGSEA. The CDR3 sequence is 14 residues long. DNA of the CDR3: TGCAGCGTTAGCAGGGGCGCAGAGACCTACGAGCAGTACTTC. Protein sequence: CSVSRGAETYEQYF.

The V call is TRBV5-4, the J call TRBJ2-5; 11 bases match TRBD2. V shed 4 bases, J shed 1 base, and the junction held 6 bases outside the gene matches. CDR1 SGHNT and CDR2 YYREEE come from the germline V gene (reference sequence). The CDR3 contains 16 residues. The CDR3 reads CASSDRLAGIQETQYF. The CDR3 DNA sequence: TGTGCCAGCAGCGACCGACTAGCGGGGATCCAAGAGACCCAGTACTTC. Complete variable domain (other parts from reference TRBV5-4 and TRBJ2-5): ETGVTQSPTHLIKTRGQQVTLRCSSQSGHNTVSWYQQALGQGPQFIFQYYREEENGRGNFPPRFSGLQFPNYSSELNVNALELDDSALYLCASSDRLAGIQETQYFGPGTRLLVL.

The rearrangement joins TRBV10-1 to TRBJ2-2; the D is unclear. Trimming pared 0 bases from V and 2 bases from J, leaving 7 bases between. Per germline, CDR1 WNHNN and CDR2 SYGVQD (reference sequence). This CDR3 has 15 amino acids. CDR3 DNA sequence: TGCGCCAGCAGTGAGTCGAACGCTAACACCGGGGAGCTGTTTTTT. Its translation is CASSESNANTGELFF.

A few counts support this clonotype. V gene TRBV5-5 combines with J gene TRBJ2-7; 11 bases agree with TRBD1. V lost 1 base and J lost 4; bases outside the gene matches: 4. The CDR3 runs to 15 residues. Germline V gene data show CDR1 as SGHKS and CDR2 as YYEKEE (reference sequence). The CDR3: CASSLTGTGGYEQYF. As DNA, the CDR3 is TGTGCCAGCAGCTTGACCGGGACAGGGGGTTACGAGCAGTACTTC.

The J gene is TRBJ2-5, the V gene TRBV6-1; 10 nucleotides agree with TRBD2. The closer fit of TRBJ2-7 to the DNA end suggests the J call may be wrong. CDR1 is MNHNS and CDR2 is SASEGT in the germline V gene. CDR3 size: 15 residues. CDR3 sequence reads: CASSEGLAGGLEQYF. The CDR3 DNA sequence: TGTGCCAGCAGTGAAGGGTTAGCGGGAGGACTCGAGCAGTACTTC.

This clonotype turned up a few times. The gene calls are TRBV2 and TRBJ2-7; TRBD1 agrees at 10 bases. CDR1 is SNHLY, CDR2 FYNNEI, per germline. Losses at the gene ends were 3 bases for V and 7 bases for J; bases not matched to a gene: 6. The CDR3 consists of 14 residues. The chain's CDR3 is CASSEDRGAREQYF. The CDR3 region has the DNA TGTGCCAGCAGTGAGGACAGGGGGGCGAGGGAGCAGTACTTC. The variable domain in full, with the rest retrieved from reference TRBV2 and TRBJ2-7, is EPEVTQTPSHQVTQMGQEVILRCVPISNHLYFYWYRQILGQKVEFLVSFYNNEISEKSEIFDDQFSVERPDGSNFTLKIRSTKLEDSAMYFCASSEDRGAREQYFGPGTRLTVT.

Remarks on this clonotype: One end of the junction is discordant with germline, which a read error may explain. The V gene is TRBV5-1, the J gene TRBJ2-1; 8 bases map to TRBD2. This CDR3 is built from 15 residues. CDR1 and CDR2 from the germline V gene are SGHRS and YFSETQ. The CDR3 here is CASSLGAGVYNEQFF. CDR3 DNA sequence: TGTGCCAGCAGCTTAGGAGCGGGAGTCTATAATGAGCAGTTCTTC.

The chain joins TRBV18 to TRBJ2-1; 8 bases match TRBD2. CDR3 length: 15 residues. Germline CDR1 reads KGHSH; CDR2 reads LQKENI. The ends lost 3 bases at V and 9 bases at J; junction bases unmatched: 10. The CDR3 DNA sequence: TGTGCCAGCTCACCCCCTCCGGGAGGGCCTCTTGAGCAGTTCTTC. This translates into CASSPPPGGPLEQFF.

A few counts support this clonotype. The chain is built from TRBV9 and TRBJ2-3; D not resolved. The CDR3 has 13 residues. Germline V gene sequence: CDR1 SGDLS, CDR2 YYNGEE. Deletions cut 4 bases from V and 2 bases from J, with 8 bases between. CDR3 coding DNA: TGTGCCAGCAGCAAAAGTCCCACAGATACGCAGTATTTT. This gives the protein CASSKSPTDTQYF.

The V and J genes are TRBV20-1 and TRBJ1-4, with a possible D match to TRBD1 (5 bases). The CDR3 runs to 15 residues. Deletions cut 6 bases from V and 1 base from J, with 15 bases between. Germline CDR1 is DFQATT and CDR2 is SNEGSKA (reference sequence). This chain's CDR3 is CSALGWGRTNEKLFF. The DNA of the CDR3 is TGCAGTGCCCTGGGCTGGGGGAGAACTAATGAAAAACTGTTTTTT.

This sequence joins TRBV7-9 and TRBJ1-1; TRBD1 agrees at 9 bases. The CDR3 is made up of 18 amino acids. The germline V gene encodes CDR1 SEHNR and CDR2 FQNEAQ (reference sequence). After removal of 5 bases from V and 7 bases from J, the junction contained 20 bases not matched to a gene. The CDR3 DNA sequence: TGTGCCAGCAGCCATTACAGGGGGCTTGGTGCATCCATTATTGAAGCTTTCTTT. Translated, it gives CASSHYRGLGASIIEAFF. Drawing the rest from reference TRBV7-9 and TRBJ1-1, the complete variable domain is DTGVSQNPRHKITKRGQNVTFRCDPISEHNRLYWYRQTLGQGPEFLTYFQNEAQLEKSRLLSDRFSAERPKGSFSTLEIQRTEQGDSAMYLCASSHYRGLGASIIEAFFGQGTRLTVV.

The genes are TRBV7-9 and TRBJ2-5, with D possibly matching TRBD2 (6 bases). The J call may not be correct, given that the DNA end is closer to TRBJ2-7. Germline loops: CDR1 SEHNR, CDR2 FQNEAQ (reference sequence). This CDR3 spans 15 amino acids. The CDR3 sequence is CASSFAGRQRYEQYF. CDR3 nucleotides: TGTGCCAGCAGCTTCGCAGGGAGGCAGCGCTACGAGCAGTACTTC.

This clonotype was counted between two and nine times. This chain uses TRBV11-2 with TRBJ2-3, with D possibly TRBD1 on 6 matching bases. The germline gives CDR1 SGHAT, CDR2 FQNNGV. This CDR3 region has 13 residues. V lost 7 bases and J lost 14, with 22 bases in between. CDR3 sequence (DNA): TGTGCCAGCAAACAGGGTTTAAGCAGATACGCGTATTTT. Protein product: CASKQGLSRYAYF.

This chain uses TRBV11-1 with TRBJ2-7; 8 bases line up with TRBD1. Per germline, CDR1 SGHAT and CDR2 FQDESV (reference sequence). The CDR3 extends over 16 amino acids. J lost 5 bases, V lost 4 bases, and 13 bases had no gene match. This CDR3 reads CASSSGQGQMVHEQYF. The CDR3 DNA follows: TGTGCCAGCAGCTCCGGACAGGGCCAAATGGTCCACGAGCAGTACTTC.

This clonotype was seen a few times. The V gene is TRBV3-1, the J gene TRBJ2-7; D gene unclear. From germline, CDR1 is LGHDT and CDR2 YNNKEL (reference sequence). This CDR3 has 11 residues. This CDR3 reads CFWAHAYEQYF. The CDR3 DNA reads TGTTTCTGGGCCCATGCCTACGAGCAGTACTTC.

V is TRBV20-1 and J is TRBJ2-5, with 11 bases that match TRBD1. The CDR3 is made up of 17 amino acids. Trimming removed 2 bases from V and 4 bases from J; junction bases left unmatched: 12. The germline gives CDR1 DFQATT, CDR2 SNEGSKA (reference sequence). The CDR3 DNA follows: TGCAGTGCTAGAATCCGCCGGACAGGGGGCAGGGGAGAGACCCAGTACTTC. Translation gives CSARIRRTGGRGETQYF.

The V and J genes are TRBV12-3 or TRBV12-4 and TRBJ1-2, with 9 bases that match TRBD1. The CDR3 spans 14 residues. Trimming cost V 4 bases and J 3 bases; bases outside gene matches: 3. The CDR3 loop reads CASSYGQGHYGYTF. The DNA for the CDR3 is TGTGCCAGCAGTTACGGACAGGGGCACTATGGCTACACCTTC.

This clonotype was counted a few times. The genes are TRBV6-5 and TRBJ1-1; 7 bases map to TRBD1. Germline V gene sequence: CDR1 MNHEY, CDR2 SVGAGI. The CDR3 is 14 residues long. V trimming: 0 bases; J trimming: 4 bases; junction bases outside the gene matches: 2. The CDR3 region is CASSYSSGGTEAFF. As DNA, the CDR3 is TGTGCCAGCAGTTACTCGTCAGGGGGCACTGAAGCTTTCTTT.

This chain uses TRBV4-3 with TRBJ2-1; D not certain. Trimming pared 0 bases from V and 7 bases from J, leaving 7 bases between. The V gene's germline CDR1 is LGHNA and CDR2 YSLEER. This CDR3 spans 13 amino acids. In nucleotides, the CDR3 is TGCGCCAGCAGCCAAGAAGGTGGGAATGAGCAGTTCTTC. Amino acid sequence: CASSQEGGNEQFF.